This TCR beta chain was obtained from a study of blood T cell repertoires in COVID-19. Study details: Specimens from acute and convalescent COVID-19 originated in the United States, Italy and Spain. T cells, B-cell-depleted T cells, or PBMCs provided the cDNA or gDNA that served as material.

Original analysis: Amplification of reference gene primers provided the estimated nucleated cell counts. Assay used: immunoSEQ multiplex PCR; TCRdb lists only in-frame clones, some missing. Clone size and V and J calls were adopted from that table, with D and trimming inferred from the DNA. The sample holds about 43,000 clones, just under 90% seen once. Patients of the Seattle cohort, enrolled during active infection, were followed longitudinally. CDR1 is SGHAT and CDR2 is FQNNGV in the germline V gene. V gave up 5 bases and J gave up 0 bases; unmatched junction bases: 10. This CDR3 is 18 amino acids long.

This TCR came from a man in his forties or fifties with COVID-19, enrolled during active disease. Specimen: peripheral blood. The chain couples TRBV11-2 to TRBJ2-3; 11 bases are a match to TRBD2. Here the CDR3 DNA reads TGTGCCAGCAGCCCAATTCCGGGACTAGCGGCTAGCACAGATACGCAGTATTTT. Translating it yields CASSPIPGLAASTDTQYF. The complete variable domain, with remaining parts taken from reference TRBV11-2 and TRBJ2-3, reads EAGVAQSPRYKIIEKRQSVAFWCNPISGHATLYWYQQILGQGPKLLIQFQNNGVVDDSQLPKDRFSAERLKGVDSTLKIQPAKLEDSAVYLCASSPIPGLAASTDTQYFGPGTRLTVL.